Presented here are 30 T cell receptor beta chains from one specimen sequenced in a study of PD-1 blockade in classical Hodgkin lymphoma. Assay: immunoSEQ multiplex PCR; the TCRdb copy retains only in-frame clones and omits some. The table includes approximately 8,800 clones, about 80% detected once. Every single patient, without exception, relapsed after autologous stem cell transplantation, and brentuximab vedotin exposure varied. Magnetic negative selection was used to purify CD4+ T cells from PBMCs that had been thawed. Specimen: CD4+ T cells from blood, collected at baseline. These receptors were obtained from a human donor with classical Hodgkin lymphoma.

The J gene is TRBJ2-1, the V gene TRBV5-1, with 10 bases fitting TRBD2. This CDR3 contains 16 residues. Germline V gene data show CDR1 as SGHRS and CDR2 as YFSETQ. Losses at the gene ends were 4 bases for V and 6 bases for J; bases not matched to a gene: 10. CDR3 in amino acids: CASSRITSGIGNEQFF. The CDR3 DNA is TGCGCCAGCAGCCGGATAACTAGCGGGATAGGCAATGAGCAGTTCTTC.

CDR3: CASSLLQGRNQPQHF. DNA for the CDR3: TGTGCCAGCAGCTTATTGCAGGGTCGCAATCAGCCCCAGCATTTT. The chain combines TRBV7-8 with TRBJ1-5; D possibly corresponds to TRBD1 (5 bases). V shed 2 bases and J shed 2 bases, with 10 bases lying between them. CDR3 length equals 15 residues. Germline V lookup: CDR1 SGHVS, CDR2 FQNEAQ. The full variable domain, rest sourced from reference TRBV7-8 and TRBJ1-5, is GAGVSQSPRYKVAKRGQDVALRCDPISGHVSLFWYQQALGQGPEFLTYFQNEAQLDKSGLPSDRFFAERPEGSVSTLKIQRTQQEDSAVYLCASSLLQGRNQPQHFGDGTRLSIL.

J is TRBJ2-7 and V is TRBV6-6; weak D call: TRBD1 (5 bases). The V and J ends lost 3 bases and 3 bases respectively, with 12 bases between them. This CDR3 spans 14 amino acids. Germline loops: CDR1 MNHNY, CDR2 SVGAGI (reference sequence). The CDR3 bases are TGTGCCAGCAGTTATTTGCCGGACAACTACGAGCAGTACTTC. Its protein is CASSYLPDNYEQYF.

V gene TRBV5-6 combines with J gene TRBJ1-2; tentatively, D is TRBD1 (6 bases). The CDR3 loop spans 13 amino acids. Germline V gene lookup returns CDR1 SGHDT and CDR2 YYEEEE. V was pared by 5 bases and J by 8 bases, with 16 bases between. Here the CDR3 reads CASSTPGAGGYTF. The CDR3 bases are TGTGCCAGCAGTACCCCGGGGGCGGGAGGCTACACCTTC.

This chain connects TRBV5-1 to TRBJ1-1, with 12 bases fitting TRBD1. This CDR3 is 17 amino acids long. Germline values: CDR1 SGHRS, CDR2 YFSETQ. After removal of 2 bases from V and 8 bases from J, the junction contained 13 bases not matched to a gene. The CDR3 sequence: CASSLTRYGTGGREAFF. The CDR3 nucleotides are TGCGCCAGCAGCTTAACACGTTACGGGACAGGGGGCAGAGAAGCTTTCTTT.

The V gene is TRBV9, the J gene TRBJ2-5; 9 bases line up with TRBD2. Germline CDR1 reads SGDLS; CDR2 reads YYNGEE. There are 15 residues in the CDR3. Trimming at V came to 4 bases and at J to 2 bases, leaving 6 bases not matched to a gene. The CDR3: CASSPRTSAQETQYF. In DNA form, the CDR3 reads TGTGCCAGCAGCCCACGGACTAGCGCACAAGAGACCCAGTACTTC.

The gene calls are TRBV5-1 and TRBJ2-4; D not certain. The CDR3 loop spans 14 amino acids. V gave up 0 bases and J gave up 8 bases, with 12 bases separating them. Germline CDR1 is SGHRS and CDR2 is YFSETQ. The CDR3 spells CASSLAVGGDIQYF. In DNA form, the CDR3 reads TGCGCCAGCAGCTTGGCCGTAGGTGGAGACATTCAGTACTTC.

V and J are TRBV2 and TRBJ2-1; TRBD1 matches 7 bases. This CDR3 contains 15 residues. Germline CDR1 is SNHLY and CDR2 is FYNNEI. With V trimmed by 6 bases and J by 0 bases, 5 bases remained unmatched. CDR3 region: CASRGDRASYNEQFF. CDR3 in DNA: TGTGCCAGCAGGGGAGACAGGGCCTCCTACAATGAGCAGTTCTTC.

This sequence joins TRBV9 and TRBJ2-1; unclear D gene. From germline, CDR1 is SGDLS and CDR2 YYNGEE. The CDR3 contains 13 residues. The germline V and J ends were trimmed by 1 base and 3 bases, with 5 bases remaining between them. The CDR3 coding sequence is TGTGCCAGCAGCGTACCGGGCTACAATGAGCAGTTCTTC. This encodes CASSVPGYNEQFF.

The V call is TRBV30, the J call TRBJ1-5, with a weak D call TRBD1 (6 bases). Deletions cut 3 bases from V and 2 bases from J, with 14 bases between. This CDR3 is built from 15 residues. Per germline, CDR1 GTSNPN and CDR2 SVGIG (reference sequence). CDR3 residues: CAWSWGGAGNQPQHF. CDR3 coding DNA: TGTGCCTGGAGCTGGGGGGGGGCGGGCAATCAGCCCCAGCATTTT.

CDR3 sequence (DNA): TGTGCCAGTAGCCGGGGAGGGGACACCGGGGAGCTGTTTTTT. Translating it yields CASSRGGDTGELFF. The chain couples TRBV19 to TRBJ2-2; TRBD2 aligns across 7 bases. V shed 6 bases and J 3 bases; nucleotides not matched to a gene: 4. Germline V gives CDR1 LNHDA, CDR2 SQIVND (reference sequence). This CDR3 contains 14 residues.

This clone showed up just once. The rearrangement links TRBV18 to TRBJ2-6; TRBD2 might be the D (5 bases). The germline gives CDR1 KGHSH, CDR2 LQKENI. V was pared by 3 bases and J by 0 bases, with 6 bases between. The CDR3 runs 15 residues. DNA of the CDR3: TGTGCCAGCTCACCCGGGGTCTCTGGGGCCAACGTCCTGACTTTC. This encodes CASSPGVSGANVLTF.

This clone is a singleton in its sample. The V and J genes are TRBV6-5 and TRBJ2-3; D unclear. In germline, CDR1 is MNHEY, CDR2 SVGAGI. The CDR3 is made up of 11 amino acids. Trimming removed 7 bases at V and 9 bases at J, with 11 bases between. Here the CDR3 reads CASIAAQTQYF. Written as DNA, the CDR3 is TGTGCCAGCATCGCCGCCCAAACGCAGTATTTT.

This chain links TRBV27 with TRBJ1-5; unclear D gene. The CDR3 runs to 14 residues. V dropped 3 bases and J dropped 0 bases, with 6 bases sitting between them. Germline V gene lookup returns CDR1 MNHEY and CDR2 SMNVEV (reference sequence). CDR3 amino acids: CASSLWGSNQPQHF. CDR3 in DNA: TGTGCCAGCAGTTTGTGGGGTAGCAATCAGCCCCAGCATTTT.

The chain uses TRBV29-1 and TRBJ1-2; TRBD1 is a possible D gene (6 bases). CDR1 is SQVTM, CDR2 ANQGSEA, per germline. CDR3 size: 13 residues. Trimming removed 6 bases at V and 8 bases at J, with 19 bases between. This chain's CDR3 is CSVYYTGTGGYTF. In DNA form, the CDR3 reads TGCAGCGTCTATTACACAGGGACGGGGGGCTACACCTTC.

V and J are TRBV28 and TRBJ1-5, with TRBD1 identical over 8 bases. The germline gives CDR1 MDHEN, CDR2 SYDVKM. The CDR3 length is 15 residues. Germline trimming cut 2 bases from V and 6 bases from J; bases unmatched to any gene: 6. The CDR3 nucleotides are TGTGCCAGCAGTTTAGCCCGACAGGGGAGTCAGCCCCAGCATTTT. Translated, it gives CASSLARQGSQPQHF.

This rearrangement joins TRBV11-2 to TRBJ2-7; the D gene could be TRBD1 or TRBD2 (5 bases each). The CDR3 is 15 residues long. The germline CDR1 and CDR2 sequences are SGHAT and FQNNGV. The V end lost 5 bases, the J end lost 4 bases, and 18 bases lay between the germline ends. As DNA, the CDR3 is TGTGCCAGCAGCACCGTCGGGGCAGGAGTATACGAGCAGTACTTC. This sequence encodes CASSTVGAGVYEQYF.

The chain couples TRBV5-5 to TRBJ2-2; 9 positions agree with TRBD1. CDR1 and CDR2 from the germline V gene are SGHKS and YYEKEE (reference sequence). CDR3 length: 18 amino acids. Trimming cost V 0 bases and J 1 base; bases outside gene matches: 7. The CDR3 loop is CASSLALTGGRNTGELFF. In DNA, the CDR3 is TGTGCCAGCAGCTTGGCGCTAACAGGGGGCAGGAACACCGGGGAGCTGTTTTTT.

The J gene is TRBJ2-7, the V gene TRBV6-1; 8 bases agree with TRBD1. Germline CDR1 reads MNHNS; CDR2 reads SASEGT. J gave up 3 bases and V 5 bases, and 6 bases lay outside the gene matches. The length of the CDR3 is 14 residues. The CDR3 spells CASSTTGQVYEQYF. The CDR3 DNA reads TGTGCCAGCAGTACCACGGGACAGGTCTACGAGCAGTACTTC.

The rearrangement uses TRBV6-1 and TRBJ2-7; 14 bases match TRBD2. Trimming removed 6 bases from V and 5 bases from J; junction bases left unmatched: 6. Germline V CDR1 and CDR2: MNHNS, SASEGT. The CDR3 totals 15 residues. Written as DNA, the CDR3 is TGTGCCAGCAGGGGACTAGCGGGAGCCTTGGACGAGCAGTACTTC. It specifies CASRGLAGALDEQYF.

The rearrangement uses TRBV7-8 and TRBJ1-1, with D hard to call. CDR1 and CDR2 from the germline V gene are SGHVS and FQNEAQ. CDR3 size: 13 residues. V gave up 5 bases and J gave up 5 bases, with 12 bases separating them. The DNA for the CDR3 is TGTGCCAGCAGCCCAAAATGGCAGACTGAAGCTTTCTTT. Protein: CASSPKWQTEAFF.

This rearrangement joins TRBV18 to TRBJ2-7; 7 bases agree with TRBD2. CDR3 length: 15 amino acids. V was clipped by 5 bases and J by 1 base; unmatched bases: 8. Germline lookup yields CDR1 KGHSH and CDR2 LQKENI. The CDR3 DNA sequence: TGTGCCAGCTCAAACGGCGGGAGAAAGTCCTACGAGCAGTACTTC. Translated: CASSNGGRKSYEQYF.

As regards this clone: No conserved phenylalanine or tryptophan is present at the end of the CDR3, so a read error is the likely explanation. The DNA is left out, because the CDR3 cannot be placed on it with certainty; the CDR3 is given as TCRdb lists it. The chain employs TRBV6-1 and TRBJ2-3; TRBD2 is the table's D call, not checked against the DNA. The CDR3 has 14 amino acids, counting both end residues. CDR1 and CDR2 from the germline V gene are MNHNS and SASEGT. The CDR3 spells CASSESAGGTSPHV.

This chain joins TRBV2 and TRBJ1-5; TRBD1 is a possible D gene (5 bases). CDR1 SNHLY and CDR2 FYNNEI come from the germline V gene. This CDR3 has 15 amino acids. V lost 10 bases and J lost 7, with 23 bases in between. The CDR3 reads CAIQRTGRGTQPQHF. In nucleotides, the CDR3 is TGTGCCATTCAACGGACGGGGAGGGGAACCCAGCCCCAGCATTTT.

The J gene is TRBJ1-5, the V gene TRBV6-1; D gene uncertain. The germline V gene encodes CDR1 MNHNS and CDR2 SASEGT. The CDR3 is 13 amino acids. V was trimmed by 6 bases and J by 10 bases, leaving 16 bases between them. CDR3 bases: TGTGCCAGCAGGTCGAGTGGAGGTGGCCCCCAGCATTTT. Amino acids: CASRSSGGGPQHF.

The chain combines TRBV18 with TRBJ1-3; no firm D call. Trimming removed 2 bases at V and 2 bases at J, with 10 bases between. The CDR3 consists of 15 residues. Germline V gene lookup returns CDR1 KGHSH and CDR2 LQKENI. CDR3 DNA: TGTGCCAGCTCACCAGGGTCCCGTACTGGAAACACCATATATTTT. Protein: CASSPGSRTGNTIYF.

J is TRBJ2-1 and V is TRBV5-1; TRBD1 aligns across 7 bases. The CDR3 runs to 15 residues. Germline V gene lookup returns CDR1 SGHRS and CDR2 YFSETQ. V lost 0 bases, J lost 3 bases, and 3 bases stayed unmatched. The CDR3 bases are TGCGCCAGCAGCTTGGGGCAGGGGGTCTACAATGAGCAGTTCTTC. It yields the protein CASSLGQGVYNEQFF.

The V and J genes are TRBV5-7 and TRBJ1-5; D is unresolved. TRBV5-7 is sorted into the ORF group, with uncertain function. The V end was cut by 0 bases, the J end by 4 bases, with 8 bases between. CDR3 length equals 14 residues. In nucleotides, the CDR3 is TGTGCCAGCAGCTTGGTATGGGAAAATCAGCCCCAGCATTTT. It is translated as CASSLVWENQPQHF.

The J gene is TRBJ1-5, the V gene TRBV21-1. TRBV21-1 is marked as a pseudogene. CDR3 size: 16 residues. The CDR3 loop reads CASSPPRGKGSQPQHF. The CDR3 nucleotides read TGTGCCAGCAGCCCCCCTCGTGGGAAGGGAAGTCAGCCCCAGCATTTT.

Written as DNA, the CDR3 is TGTGCCAGCAGGCGGGGGGATACGCAGTATTTT. Residues: CASRRGDTQYF. The chain couples TRBV6-5 to TRBJ2-3; TRBD2 aligns across 7 bases. The length of the CDR3 is 11 residues. CDR1 MNHEY and CDR2 SVGAGI come from the germline V gene. J gave up 6 bases and V 6 bases, and 0 bases lay outside the gene matches.